This T cell receptor beta chain was found in a study of cytomegalovirus exposure and HLA in healthy donors. Sampled while nominally healthy, donors likely had unrecorded immune exposures. There are 19 residues in the CDR3. Germline V CDR1 and CDR2: PRHDT, FYEKMQ (reference sequence). The V segment lost 2 bases and the J segment 1 base; nucleotides outside the gene matches: 15. The PCR was carried out with 60 Vbeta primers and 13 Jbeta primers. Profiled with immunoSEQ multiplex PCR; TCRdb holds only in-frame clones, not every one. This sample has roughly 160,000 clones, with 85% found just once. The receptor was derived from a man aged 30-40 years in good health and CMV-seropositive. The sequencing input was PBMCs. V is TRBV13 and J is TRBJ2-3; TRBD1 matches 7 bases. CDR3 sequence reads: CASSLRDSISVVGTDTQYF. The CDR3 DNA follows: TGTGCCAGCAGCTTAAGGGACAGTATTTCTGTCGTAGGCACAGATACGCAGTATTTT.